The clone carrying this T cell receptor (beta chain) has a handful of counts. With 0 bases removed from V and 2 bases from J, the gap between germline ends came to 12 bases. The V gene's germline CDR1 is SGHRS and CDR2 YFSETQ. CDR3 length: 16 residues. The cohort comprised adults aged about 18 to 100 years residing in 20 to 30 US areas. Cohort 3 recovery required two negative PCRs, clearance, or symptom resolution. This sample stems from a study of blood T cell repertoires in COVID-19. Study background: In each case, the material was cDNA or gDNA derived from T cells, B-cell-depleted T cells, or PBMCs.

Source study methods: From reference gene primer amplification, estimates of nucleated cell counts were derived. Assay used: immunoSEQ multiplex PCR; TCRdb lists only in-frame clones, some missing. V and J calls and clone size are copied from that table; D and trimming were computed from the DNA. The table has 300,000 or so clones, about 90% seen once. Specimen: PBMCs or T cells enriched from blood (not recorded which). The clonotype was recovered from a woman under 40 who had recovered from COVID-19. The genes are TRBV5-1 and TRBJ1-5; no clear D. The CDR3 bases are TGCGCCAGCAGCTTGGATGGTTCACGGGGCAATCAGCCCCAGCATTTT. Residues: CASSLDGSRGNQPQHF.